This T cell receptor beta chain originates from a study of shared clonotypes between healthy human individuals. Naive CD8 cells, CD45RO-negative and positively selected for CCR7, excluded terminally differentiated effector memory CD45RA+ cells. Study-wide findings and caveats: The sole specimen, blood, was sampled, and tissue repertoires likely differ.

Trimming removed 4 bases from V and 5 bases from J; junction bases left unmatched: 8. Germline CDR1 is MNHEY and CDR2 is SMNVEV (reference sequence). This CDR3 comprises 14 residues. Sequenced by immunoSEQ multiplex PCR; TCRdb stores in-frame clones only, minus some. This table holds hundreds of thousands of clones, around 96% found once. On this clone: What it binds is unknown.

The sample taken for sequencing was naive CD8+ T cells sorted from blood. The chain links TRBV27 to TRBJ2-7; 7 positions match TRBD2. This receptor was obtained from a young woman in good health. The CDR3: CASSSLAGVNEQYF. For the CDR3, the DNA is TGTGCCAGCAGTTCGTTGGCGGGAGTGAACGAGCAGTACTTC.